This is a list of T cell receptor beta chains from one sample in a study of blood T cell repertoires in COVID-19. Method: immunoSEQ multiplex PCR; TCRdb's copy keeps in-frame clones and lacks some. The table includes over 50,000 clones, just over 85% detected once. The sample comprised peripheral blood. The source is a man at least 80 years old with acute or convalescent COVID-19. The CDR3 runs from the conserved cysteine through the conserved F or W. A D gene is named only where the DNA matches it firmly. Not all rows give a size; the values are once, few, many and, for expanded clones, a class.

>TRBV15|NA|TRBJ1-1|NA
CATSRDRGGINTEAFF
TGTGCCACCAGCAGAGATAGAGGAGGGATAAACACTGAAGCTTTCTTT
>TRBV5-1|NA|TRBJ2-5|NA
CASSLGLPQAFETQYF
TGCGCCAGCAGCTTGGGGCTCCCTCAGGCTTTCGAGACCCAGTACTTC
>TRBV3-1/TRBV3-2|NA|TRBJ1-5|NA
CASSHRVNNQPQHF
TGTGCCAGCAGCCACAGGGTCAACAATCAGCCCCAGCATTTT
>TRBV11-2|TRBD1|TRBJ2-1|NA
CASSSYRDRVNEQFF
TGTGCCAGCAGCTCGTACCGGGACAGGGTGAATGAGCAGTTCTTC
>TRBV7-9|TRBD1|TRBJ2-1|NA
CASSSDRGRLPFF
TGTGCCAGCAGCTCGGACAGGGGGCGGTTACCGTTCTTC
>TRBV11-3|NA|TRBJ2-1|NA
CASSSTRNEQFF
TGTGCCAGCAGCTCAACGCGGAATGAGCAGTTCTTC
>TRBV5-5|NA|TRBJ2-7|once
CASMGGTDYEQYF
TGTGCCAGCATGGGAGGCACAGACTACGAGCAGTACTTC
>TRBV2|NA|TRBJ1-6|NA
CASSEGTRKSVSPLHF
TGTGCCAGCAGTGAAGGTACCCGCAAGTCGGTTTCACCCCTCCACTTT
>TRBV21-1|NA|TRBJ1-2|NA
CASSCYLFFYGYTF
TGTGCCAGCAGTTGCTACCTCTTCTTCTATGGCTACACCTTC
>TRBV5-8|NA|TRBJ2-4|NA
CASVKLAKNIQYF
TGTGCCAGCGTTAAGCTAGCCAAAAACATTCAGTACTTC
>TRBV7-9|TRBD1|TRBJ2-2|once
CASSLGDRVTGELFF
TGTGCCAGCAGCTTAGGGGACAGGGTCACCGGGGAGCTGTTTTTT
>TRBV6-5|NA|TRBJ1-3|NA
CASSYEVPSSGNTIYF
TGTGCCAGCAGTTACGAGGTCCCTAGCTCTGGAAACACCATATATTTT
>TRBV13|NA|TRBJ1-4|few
CASSSPSTNEKLFF
TGTGCCAGCAGCTCCCCAAGCACTAATGAAAAACTGTTTTTT
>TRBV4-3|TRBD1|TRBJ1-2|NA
CASSQAPGQGYGYTF
TGCGCCAGCAGCCAGGCCCCGGGACAGGGGTATGGCTACACCTTC
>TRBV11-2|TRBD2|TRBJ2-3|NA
CASSLGTSGGKGDTQYF
TGTGCCAGCAGCCTAGGGACTAGCGGGGGGAAGGGAGATACGCAGTATTTT
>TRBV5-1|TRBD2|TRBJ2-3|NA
CASSSAGVSDTQYF
TGCGCCAGCAGCTCAGCGGGGGTCTCAGATACGCAGTATTTT
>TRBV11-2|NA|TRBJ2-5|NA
CASRERVWETQYF
TGTGCCAGCAGGGAGCGGGTCTGGGAGACCCAGTACTTC
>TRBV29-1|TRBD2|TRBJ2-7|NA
CSVEASGGLYEQYF
TGCAGCGTTGAAGCTAGCGGGGGGCTTTACGAGCAGTACTTC
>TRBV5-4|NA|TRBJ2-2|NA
CATQVAGAVNTGELFF
TGTGCCACTCAGGTGGCAGGGGCTGTAAACACCGGGGAGCTGTTTTTT
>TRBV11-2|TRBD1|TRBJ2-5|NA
CASSLGQTHKETQYF
TGTGCCAGCAGCCTGGGACAGACGCACAAAGAGACCCAGTACTTC
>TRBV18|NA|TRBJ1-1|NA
CASSPSSRGMNTEAFF
TGTGCCAGCTCACCATCTTCGCGAGGGATGAACACTGAAGCTTTCTTT
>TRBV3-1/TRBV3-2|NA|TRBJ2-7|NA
CASSRGRLSYEQYF
TGTGCCAGCAGCCGGGGCAGGTTATCCTACGAGCAGTACTTC
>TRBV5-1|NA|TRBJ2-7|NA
CASSINRFYEQYF
TGCGCCAGCAGCATAAACAGGTTCTACGAGCAGTACTTC
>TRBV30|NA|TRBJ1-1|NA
CAWSVHNGRMNTEAFF
TGTGCCTGGAGTGTACACAATGGGAGAATGAACACTGAAGCTTTCTTT
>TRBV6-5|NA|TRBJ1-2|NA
CASSKGRFGYTF
TGTGCCAGCTCGAAGGGGCGTTTTGGCTACACCTTC
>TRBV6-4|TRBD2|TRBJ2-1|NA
CASKILAGEKGEQFF
TGTGCCAGCAAAATCCTAGCGGGGGAGAAGGGTGAGCAGTTCTTC
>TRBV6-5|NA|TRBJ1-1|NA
CATSVEGRGDTEAFF
TGTGCCACCTCAGTCGAGGGTCGGGGGGACACTGAAGCTTTCTTT
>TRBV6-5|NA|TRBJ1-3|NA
CASLSQGYSGNTIYF
TGTGCCAGCCTTTCACAGGGCTACTCTGGAAACACCATATATTTT
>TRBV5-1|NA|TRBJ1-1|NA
CASSLAQGGNTEAFF
TGCGCCAGCAGCTTGGCCCAGGGTGGCAACACTGAAGCTTTCTTT
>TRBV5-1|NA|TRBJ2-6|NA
CASTQEPISGANVLTF
TGCGCCAGCACACAGGAACCTATCTCTGGGGCCAACGTCCTGACTTTC
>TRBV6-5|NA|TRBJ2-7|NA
CASSYSNSGEQYF
TGTGCCAGCAGTTACTCGAATTCGGGCGAGCAGTACTTC
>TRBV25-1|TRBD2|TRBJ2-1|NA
CASSVAGGDNEQFF
TGTGCCAGCAGTGTAGCGGGGGGCGACAATGAGCAGTTCTTC
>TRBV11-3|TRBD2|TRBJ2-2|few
CASSPQTSSGELFF
TGTGCCAGCAGCCCCCAGACTAGCAGTGGGGAGCTGTTTTTT
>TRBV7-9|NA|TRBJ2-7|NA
CASSDTDYEQYF
TGTGCCAGCAGCGATACAGATTACGAGCAGTACTTC
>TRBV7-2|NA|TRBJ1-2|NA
CASSRLANYGYTF
TGTGCCAGCAGCAGACTAGCTAACTATGGCTACACCTTC
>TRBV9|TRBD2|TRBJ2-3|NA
CASSQRGLADTQYF
TGTGCCAGCAGTCAGCGGGGGTTGGCAGATACGCAGTATTTT
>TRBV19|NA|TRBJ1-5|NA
CASIPTGTGNQPQHF
TGTGCCAGTATCCCGACAGGTACTGGCAATCAGCCCCAGCATTTT
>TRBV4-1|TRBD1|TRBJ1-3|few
CASSQDLRKGAGGNTIYF
TGCGCCAGCAGCCAAGATCTTAGGAAGGGGGCGGGTGGAAACACCATATATTTT
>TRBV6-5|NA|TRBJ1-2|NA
CASSFRQSSYGYTF
TGTGCCAGCAGCTTTCGACAGAGCTCATATGGCTACACCTTC
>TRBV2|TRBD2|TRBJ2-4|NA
CASSVAGGPGAKNIQYF
TGTGCCAGCAGTGTCGCGGGGGGGCCAGGGGCCAAAAACATTCAGTACTTC
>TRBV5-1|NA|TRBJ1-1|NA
CASSPGGTEAFF
TGCGCCAGCAGTCCGGGAGGCACTGAAGCTTTCTTT
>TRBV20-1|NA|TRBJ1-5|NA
CSASHREDQPQHF
TGCAGTGCTAGTCACAGGGAAGATCAGCCCCAGCATTTT
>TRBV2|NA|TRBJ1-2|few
CASTRAGENGYTF
TGTGCCAGCACTAGGGCGGGGGAGAATGGCTACACCTTC
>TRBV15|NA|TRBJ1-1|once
CATSRGQNTEAFF
TGTGCCACCAGCAGAGGGCAGAACACTGAAGCTTTCTTT
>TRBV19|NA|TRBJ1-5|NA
CASSPSVRGEGQPQHF
TGTGCCAGTAGTCCCTCGGTAAGGGGGGAGGGTCAGCCCCAGCATTTT